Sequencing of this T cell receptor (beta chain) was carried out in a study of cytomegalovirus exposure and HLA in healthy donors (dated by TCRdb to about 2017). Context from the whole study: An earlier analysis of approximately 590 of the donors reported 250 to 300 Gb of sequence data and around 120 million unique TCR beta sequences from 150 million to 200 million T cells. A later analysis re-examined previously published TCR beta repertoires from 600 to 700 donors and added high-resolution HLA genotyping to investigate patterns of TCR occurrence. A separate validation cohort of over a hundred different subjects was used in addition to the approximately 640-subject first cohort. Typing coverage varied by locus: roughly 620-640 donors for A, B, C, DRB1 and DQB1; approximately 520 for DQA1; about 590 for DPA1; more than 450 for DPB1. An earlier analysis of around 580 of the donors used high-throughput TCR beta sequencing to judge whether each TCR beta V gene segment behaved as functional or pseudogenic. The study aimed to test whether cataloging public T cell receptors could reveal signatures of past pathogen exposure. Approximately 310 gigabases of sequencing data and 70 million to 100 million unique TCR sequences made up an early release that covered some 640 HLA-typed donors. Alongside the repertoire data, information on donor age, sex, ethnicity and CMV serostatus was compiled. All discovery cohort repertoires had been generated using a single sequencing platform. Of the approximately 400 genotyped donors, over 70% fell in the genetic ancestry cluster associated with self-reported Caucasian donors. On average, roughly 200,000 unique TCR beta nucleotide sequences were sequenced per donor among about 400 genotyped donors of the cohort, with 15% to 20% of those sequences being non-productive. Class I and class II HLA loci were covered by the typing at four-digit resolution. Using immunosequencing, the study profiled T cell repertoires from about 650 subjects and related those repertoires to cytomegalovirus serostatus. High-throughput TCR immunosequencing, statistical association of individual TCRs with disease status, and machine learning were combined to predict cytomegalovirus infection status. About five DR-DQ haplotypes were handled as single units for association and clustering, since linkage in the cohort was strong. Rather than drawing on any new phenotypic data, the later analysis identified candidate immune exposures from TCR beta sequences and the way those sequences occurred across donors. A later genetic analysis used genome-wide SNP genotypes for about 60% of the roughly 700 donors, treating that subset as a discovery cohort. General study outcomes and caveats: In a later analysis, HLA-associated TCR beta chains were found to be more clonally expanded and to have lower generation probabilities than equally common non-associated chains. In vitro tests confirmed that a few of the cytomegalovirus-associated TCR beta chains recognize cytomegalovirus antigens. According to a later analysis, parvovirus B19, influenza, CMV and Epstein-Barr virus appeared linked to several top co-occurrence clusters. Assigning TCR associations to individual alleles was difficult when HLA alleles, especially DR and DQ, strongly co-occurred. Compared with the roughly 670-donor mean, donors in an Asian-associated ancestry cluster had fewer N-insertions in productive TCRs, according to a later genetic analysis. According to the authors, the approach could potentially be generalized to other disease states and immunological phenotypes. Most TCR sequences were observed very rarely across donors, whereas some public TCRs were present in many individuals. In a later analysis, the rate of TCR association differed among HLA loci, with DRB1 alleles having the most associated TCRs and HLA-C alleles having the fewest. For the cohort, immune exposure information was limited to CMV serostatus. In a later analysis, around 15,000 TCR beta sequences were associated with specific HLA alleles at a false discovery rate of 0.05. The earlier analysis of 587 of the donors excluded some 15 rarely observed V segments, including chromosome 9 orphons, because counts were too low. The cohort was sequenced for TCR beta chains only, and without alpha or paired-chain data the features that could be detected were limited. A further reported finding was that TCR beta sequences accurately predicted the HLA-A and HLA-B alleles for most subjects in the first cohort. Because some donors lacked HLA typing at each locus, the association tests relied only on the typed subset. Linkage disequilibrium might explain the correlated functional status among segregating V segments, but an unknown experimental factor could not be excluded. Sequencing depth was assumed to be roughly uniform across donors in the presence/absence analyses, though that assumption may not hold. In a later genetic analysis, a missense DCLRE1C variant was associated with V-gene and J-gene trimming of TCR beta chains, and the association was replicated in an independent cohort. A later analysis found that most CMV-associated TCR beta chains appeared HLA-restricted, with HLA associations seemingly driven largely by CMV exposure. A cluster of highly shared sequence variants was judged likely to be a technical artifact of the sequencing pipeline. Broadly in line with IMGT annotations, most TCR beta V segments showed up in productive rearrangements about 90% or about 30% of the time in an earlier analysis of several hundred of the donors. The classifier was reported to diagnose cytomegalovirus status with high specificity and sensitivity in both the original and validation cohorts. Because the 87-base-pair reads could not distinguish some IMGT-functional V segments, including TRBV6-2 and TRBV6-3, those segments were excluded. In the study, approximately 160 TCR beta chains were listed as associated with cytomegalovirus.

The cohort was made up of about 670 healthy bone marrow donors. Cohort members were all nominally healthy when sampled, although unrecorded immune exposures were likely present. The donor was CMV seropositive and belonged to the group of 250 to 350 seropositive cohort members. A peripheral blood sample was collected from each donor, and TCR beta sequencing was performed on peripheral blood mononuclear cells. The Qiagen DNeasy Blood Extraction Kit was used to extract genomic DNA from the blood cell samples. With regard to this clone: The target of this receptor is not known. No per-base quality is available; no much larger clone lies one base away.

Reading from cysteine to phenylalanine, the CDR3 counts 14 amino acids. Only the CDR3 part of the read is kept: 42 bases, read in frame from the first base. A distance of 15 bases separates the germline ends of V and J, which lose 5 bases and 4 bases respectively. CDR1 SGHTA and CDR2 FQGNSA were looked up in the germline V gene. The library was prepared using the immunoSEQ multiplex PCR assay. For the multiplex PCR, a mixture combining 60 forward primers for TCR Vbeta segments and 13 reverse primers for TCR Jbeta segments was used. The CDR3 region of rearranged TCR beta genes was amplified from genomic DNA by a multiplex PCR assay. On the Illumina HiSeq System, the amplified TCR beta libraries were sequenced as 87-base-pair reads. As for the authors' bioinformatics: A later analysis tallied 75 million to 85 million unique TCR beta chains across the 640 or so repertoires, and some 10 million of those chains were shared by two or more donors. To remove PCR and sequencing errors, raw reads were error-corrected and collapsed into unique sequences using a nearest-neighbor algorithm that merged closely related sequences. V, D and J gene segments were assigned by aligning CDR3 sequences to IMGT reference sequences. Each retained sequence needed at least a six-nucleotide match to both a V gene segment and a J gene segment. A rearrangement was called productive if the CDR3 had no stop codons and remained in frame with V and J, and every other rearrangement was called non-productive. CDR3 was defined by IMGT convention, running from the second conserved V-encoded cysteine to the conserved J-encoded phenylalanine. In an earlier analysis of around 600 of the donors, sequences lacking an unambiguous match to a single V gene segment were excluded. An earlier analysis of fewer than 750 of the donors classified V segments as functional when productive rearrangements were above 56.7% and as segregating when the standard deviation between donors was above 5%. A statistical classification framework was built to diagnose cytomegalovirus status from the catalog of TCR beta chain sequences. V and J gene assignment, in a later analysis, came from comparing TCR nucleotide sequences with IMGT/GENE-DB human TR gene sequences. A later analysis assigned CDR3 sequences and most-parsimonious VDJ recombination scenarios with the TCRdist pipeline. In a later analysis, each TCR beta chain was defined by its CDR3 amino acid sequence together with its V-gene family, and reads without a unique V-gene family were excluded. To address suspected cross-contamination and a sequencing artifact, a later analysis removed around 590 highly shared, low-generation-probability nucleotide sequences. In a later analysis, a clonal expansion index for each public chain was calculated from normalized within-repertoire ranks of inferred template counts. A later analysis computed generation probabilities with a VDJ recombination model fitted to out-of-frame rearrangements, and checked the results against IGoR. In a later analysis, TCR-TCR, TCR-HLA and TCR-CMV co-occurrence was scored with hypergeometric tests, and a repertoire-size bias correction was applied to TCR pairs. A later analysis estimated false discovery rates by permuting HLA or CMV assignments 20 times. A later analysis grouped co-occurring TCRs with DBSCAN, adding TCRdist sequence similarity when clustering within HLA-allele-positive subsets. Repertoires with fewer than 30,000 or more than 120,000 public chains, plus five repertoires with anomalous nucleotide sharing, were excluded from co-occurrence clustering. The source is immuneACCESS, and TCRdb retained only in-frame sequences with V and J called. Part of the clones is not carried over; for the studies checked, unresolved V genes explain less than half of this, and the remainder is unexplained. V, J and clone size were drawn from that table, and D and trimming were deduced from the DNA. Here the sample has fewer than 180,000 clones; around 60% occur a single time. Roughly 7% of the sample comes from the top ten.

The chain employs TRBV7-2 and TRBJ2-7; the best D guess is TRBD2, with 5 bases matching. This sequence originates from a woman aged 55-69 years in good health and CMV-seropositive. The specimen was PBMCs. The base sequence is TGTGCCAGCAGCCGACGAGAGGGTTGGTACGAGCAGTACTTC. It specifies CASSRREGWYEQYF.